Reported below is one T cell receptor beta chain. These data belong to a study of control samples from healthy donors and cancer patients. This CDR3 has 16 amino acids. Trimming left V 3 bases short and J 5 bases short, with 17 bases between. Profiling relied on immunoSEQ multiplex PCR, and the TCRdb table lists in-frame clones only, not all of them. The data show 200,000 or so clones, just under 95% seen once. Specimen: blood. The V call is TRBV23-1, the J call TRBJ1-5, with D possibly matching TRBD1 (5 bases). TRBV23-1 is reported as an ORF; its role is uncertain. This clonotype was sampled from a man aged 45-65 years in good health. CDR3 coding DNA: TGCGCCAGCAGTCACTCTAAAGGGGAGGGAGATCAGCCCCAGCATTTT. Translated: CASSHSKGEGDQPQHF.